The 9 T cell receptor beta chains in this list originate from one sample, sequenced in a study of cytomegalovirus exposure and HLA in healthy donors. A multiplex PCR was run with 60 Vbeta primers and 13 Jbeta primers. Profiling relied on immunoSEQ multiplex PCR, and the TCRdb table lists in-frame clones only, not all of them. The repertoire holds 150,000 to 200,000 clones, with about four fifths as singletons. Source material: PBMCs. Source of these receptors: a man in his forties or fifties in good health and CMV-seronegative.

The chain couples TRBV5-5 to TRBJ1-4; D not certain. Looked up from germline, CDR1 is SGHKS and CDR2 is YYEKEE (reference sequence). The CDR3 totals 14 residues. The V end lost 3 bases, the J end lost 3 bases, and 9 bases lay between the germline ends. The DNA of the CDR3 is TGTGCCAGCAGCTCACTCAATGCTAATGAAAAACTGTTTTTT. Amino acid sequence: CASSSLNANEKLFF.

The chain combines TRBV19 with TRBJ2-7, with 10 nucleotides matching TRBD2. The CDR3 consists of 15 residues. From germline, CDR1 is LNHDA and CDR2 SQIVND (reference sequence). After removal of 5 bases from V and 4 bases from J, the junction contained 8 bases not matched to a gene. Here the CDR3 DNA reads TGTGCCAGTAGTCCCTTAGCGGGGGGCTTGTACGAGCAGTACTTC. Translated, it gives CASSPLAGGLYEQYF.

The chain recombines TRBV12-5 with TRBJ2-1, with D perhaps matching TRBD2 (5 bases). Germline V gene data show CDR1 as LGHNT and CDR2 as FRNRAP. V shed 1 base and J shed 2 bases, with 9 bases lying between them. This CDR3 is built from 15 residues. The CDR3 DNA is TGTGCTAGTGGTTTGGGAAGAGGGCCCTACAATGAGCAGTTCTTC. Translation gives CASGLGRGPYNEQFF.

The chain joins TRBV2 to TRBJ2-5; maybe TRBD2 (7 bases). Germline CDR1 SNHLY, CDR2 FYNNEI. Trimming left V 5 bases short and J 5 bases short, with 18 bases between. The CDR3 length is 15 residues. CDR3: CASSWHGGPGETQYF. The CDR3 nucleotides are TGTGCCAGCAGTTGGCACGGGGGGCCCGGGGAGACCCAGTACTTC. The full variable domain, completed using reference TRBV2 and TRBJ2-5, is EPEVTQTPSHQVTQMGQEVILRCVPISNHLYFYWYRQILGQKVEFLVSFYNNEISEKSEIFDDQFSVERPDGSNFTLKIRSTKLEDSAMYFCASSWHGGPGETQYFGPGTRLLVL.

This clone has a handful of counts. V gene TRBV6-5 combines with J gene TRBJ1-1; D is unresolved. V lost 0 bases, J lost 1 base, and 3 bases lay in between. The CDR3 is 13 amino acids. Germline V lookup: CDR1 MNHEY, CDR2 SVGAGI. The CDR3 loop reads CASSYSQNTEAFF. DNA for the CDR3: TGTGCCAGCAGTTACTCACAGAACACTGAAGCTTTCTTT.

The chain combines TRBV7-6 with TRBJ2-3, with TRBD2 matching 14 bases. The CDR3 is 16 amino acids. CDR1 SGHVS and CDR2 FNYEAQ come from the germline V gene. V shed 4 bases, J shed 6 bases, and the junction held 6 bases outside the gene matches. CDR3 protein: CASSSRLAGGLDTQYF. The CDR3 DNA reads as TGTGCCAGCAGCTCCAGACTAGCGGGGGGGCTTGATACGCAGTATTTT.

CDR3 amino acids: CASSVTQGVVEKLFF. CDR3 nucleotides: TGTGCCAGCAGCGTCACCCAGGGGGTTGTCGAAAAACTGTTTTTT. V and J are TRBV28 and TRBJ1-4; TRBD1 aligns across 7 bases. J gave up 8 bases and V 6 bases, and 12 bases lay outside the gene matches. CDR1 is MDHEN, CDR2 SYDVKM, per germline. The CDR3 covers 15 residues.

The chain combines TRBV10-1 with TRBJ2-1, with TRBD2 as a possible D gene (6 bases). Germline V gene lookup returns CDR1 WNHNN and CDR2 SYGVQD (reference sequence). V was shortened by 3 bases and J by 2 bases, with 8 bases between the two germline ends. The CDR3 loop spans 14 amino acids. This chain's CDR3 is CASSDGGAYNEQFF. CDR3 DNA: TGCGCCAGCAGTGATGGCGGGGCCTACAATGAGCAGTTCTTC.

The chain couples TRBV7-9 to TRBJ2-5, with 10 positions matching TRBD2. In germline, CDR1 is SEHNR, CDR2 FQNEAQ (reference sequence). The CDR3 runs 15 residues. The V and J ends lost 5 bases and 4 bases, in that order; junction bases with no gene match: 7. The CDR3 reads CASSLGLAARETQYF. The CDR3 nucleotides read TGTGCCAGCAGCCTAGGACTAGCGGCCCGAGAGACCCAGTACTTC.